The present TCR beta chain was sequenced within a study of regulatory T cells in long-lasting Graves disease (dated by TCRdb to 2020 to 2022). Turning to the overall study: Patients with newly diagnosed Graves' disease had been on antithyroid drugs for under 3 months. This study used TCR sequencing and RNA sequencing of peripheral blood to compare persistent Graves' disease patients against newly diagnosed Graves' disease patients. The study took place in China and was registered as a clinical trial. A total of about 35 samples underwent TCR sequencing, from roughly 13 patients with persistent Graves' disease and some 20 patients with newly diagnosed Graves' disease. General findings and caveats noted by the study authors: Compared with newly diagnosed patients, persistent Graves' disease patients had lower TCR Shannon entropy and fewer highly expanded clones, which suggests clonal expansion. Only peripheral blood was studied, because thyroid tissue, the primary lesion, was inaccessible. As a limitation, the authors acknowledged that the small sample size may reduce accuracy. Persistent patients shared more public clonotypes among themselves (around 3,000) than newly diagnosed patients did (nearly 1,000). Only the TCR beta chain was sequenced and analyzed.

The sample's time point label, decoded: newly diagnosed GD, antithyroid drugs for less than 3 months. RNA was extracted from PBMCs in TRIzol for both TCR sequencing and RNA sequencing. The diagnosis of Graves' disease followed American Thyroid Association guidelines. Recruitment of patients was carried out at an endocrinology department in Xi'an, China. Each patient gave around 9.2 milliliters of peripheral blood, collected in an EDTA anticoagulant tube. PBMCs were isolated by Ficoll Paque Plus density gradient separation without further T cell sorting. An Agilent 2100 Bioanalyzer and agarose gel were used to check RNA quality, and a NanoDrop 2000 was used to measure RNA concentration. This clonotype came up a few times. What antigen it recognizes has not been identified. There are no base qualities to consult, and no much larger clone falls within one base. The method behind the library was multiplex PCR. Sequencing used an Illumina HiSeq 4000. TCR beta libraries were built with iRepertoire HTBI primers and Arm-PCR amplification of CDR3 regions. Gel purification was performed on PCR products prior to sequencing. The paper's data handling went like this. Gene usage analysis of CDR3 amino acid clonotypes used the 55 to 80 TRBV and 14 to 15 TRBJ segments found across samples. COPE and FqMerger were used to merge filtered high-quality paired reads into contigs. BLAST was used to align contigs to IMGT TRBV, TRBD and TRBJ reference genes, with CDR3 defined following IMGT. Clonotypes above 0.1% frequency were classified as highly expanded clones. Shannon entropy was used to measure repertoire diversity, and the Gini coefficient was used to measure V-J evenness. Clonotypes shared by more than one individual were considered public. The public reads were reprocessed in TCRdb via fastp at Q25 and MiXCR, keeping in-frame beta chains. Each CDR3 protein gets just one entry, which takes the most common genes and DNA from the rows behind it. In this record, the V and J calls reflect TCRdb's handling and not the investigators' own analysis. This sample holds about 450,000 distinct CDR3 sequences; 16% were observed only once. The ten largest make up about 10% of the sample.

Separately, the same data were catalogued under a study of T cells in Graves' hyperthyroidism and ophthalmopathy. Drawing on the second study: Stable Graves' hyperthyroidism was defined as the absence of progression to ophthalmopathy over 18 months of follow-up. Hyperthyroidism patients were newly diagnosed, had a disease duration of under 2 months, and were aged 18 to 65 years. Patients with uncontrolled infections, other autoimmune diseases, pregnancy or lactation were excluded. Diagnoses relied on clinical symptoms, serum thyroxine and TRAb, thyroid ultrasound and orbital computed tomography. For the first round of RT-PCR on the TCR CDR3, the HTBI primer set was used together with the Qiagen OneStep RT-PCR kit. Most expanded thyroid clonotypes (frequency above 0.001) were also found in blood, which suggests that blood repertoires may mirror thyroid immune responses. Ophthalmopathy was separated from stable hyperthyroidism by a 13 V-J signature model, with just over 85% sensitivity and approximately 81% specificity obtained in cross-validation and 80%/75% obtained in testing. In validation, the model predicted progression to ophthalmopathy a median of roughly six months before onset, with about 64% sensitivity and around 76% specificity. TCR V-J signatures able to tell the groups apart were searched for in a discovery cohort of around 95 patients, of whom around 43 had Graves' ophthalmopathy and roughly 57 had stable Graves' hyperthyroidism. An independent validation cohort of under 20 hyperthyroidism patients and 17 patients who later progressed to ophthalmopathy tested prospective prediction of ophthalmopathy. For training and testing, the 80 to 100 patients in the discovery cohort were randomly divided in a 7:3 ratio. Thyroid tissue and blood T-cell repertoires from several Graves' hyperthyroidism patients were also compared in the study. Following sampling, methimazole starting at 30 mg daily was given to hyperthyroidism patients, and high-dose intravenous methylprednisolone was given to ophthalmopathy patients. The libraries were constructed in a second round of multiplex PCR and then size-selected and purified. Paired-end sequencing of the libraries was performed with 100 bp reads on an Illumina HiSeq2000. Raw data were processed with SOAPnuke, discarding reads with adapters, uncalled bases, mean Phred below 15, or no exact constant-primer or identifier match. High-quality paired reads were merged using COPE v1.2.5, and each unique nucleotide sequence was defined as a clonotype. MiTCR v1.1 was used to align clonotypes to the IMGT TRBV, TRBD and TRBJ reference segments. The analysis was restricted to V-J combinations with a frequency above 0.0001, which together covered 99.2% of the repertoires. The TCS score was defined as F50 (clonal expansion) divided by E x V (chaos), with BLOSUM62-based TCRdist calculated between CDR3 peptides within each V-J. Welch's t-statistics and random forest reduced 500 to 650 V-J features to under 15, which were used in a naive Bayes classifier (R e1071). No statistical method was used to fix the sample size in advance, and group allocation was not hidden from the investigators. TCR Vbeta CDR3 sequencing of 140 or so peripheral blood samples (roughly 41 ophthalmopathy, about 80 hyperthyroidism and about 17 progressor patients) is reported in the paper.

This specimen consisted of peripheral blood mononuclear cells (PBMCs), obtained at new diagnosis, from a patient treated with antithyroid drugs. This TCR was recovered from a woman between 25 and 40 years old with Graves disease. Donor details come from another sample of the same person, matched by shared clones.

The CDR3 region: CASRTSGSSPLHF. The nucleotide sequence is given as TGTGCCAGCAGGACCTCAGGGAGTTCACCCCTCCACTTT. The chain is made from TRBV12-3 or TRBV12-4 and TRBJ1-6; TRBD1 is a possible D gene, resting on 5 matching bases. Between the V and J ends, shortened by 6 bases and 9 bases respectively, the junction contains 12 bases. Including cysteine and phenylalanine, the CDR3 has 13 amino acids. CDR3 DNA only is kept here, 39 bases in frame from base 1.